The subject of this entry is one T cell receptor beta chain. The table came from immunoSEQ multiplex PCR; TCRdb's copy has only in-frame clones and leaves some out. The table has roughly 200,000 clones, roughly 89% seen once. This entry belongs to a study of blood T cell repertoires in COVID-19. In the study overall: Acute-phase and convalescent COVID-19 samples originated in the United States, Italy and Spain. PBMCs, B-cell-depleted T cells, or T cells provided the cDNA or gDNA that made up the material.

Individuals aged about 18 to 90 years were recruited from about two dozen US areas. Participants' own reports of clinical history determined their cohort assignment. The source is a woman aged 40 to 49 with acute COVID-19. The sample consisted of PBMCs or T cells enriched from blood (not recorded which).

CDR3 sequence (DNA): TGTGCCAGCAGCTTAGCGGGCAGACAGGGCGGCTATGGCTACACCTTC. Translation gives CASSLAGRQGGYGYTF. J is TRBJ1-2 and V is TRBV7-2, with 7 nucleotides matching TRBD1. CDR1 and CDR2 (germline): SGHTA, FQGNSA. This CDR3 contains 16 residues. J was trimmed by 4 bases and V by 0 bases; bases with no gene match: 8. Complete variable domain (other parts from reference TRBV7-2 and TRBJ1-2): GAGVSQSPSNKVTEKGKDVELRCDPISGHTALYWYRQSLGQGLEFLIYFQGNSAPDKSGLPSDRFSAERTGGSVSTLTIQRTQQEDSAVYLCASSLAGRQGGYGYTFGSGTRLTVV.